The source of this TCR beta chain is a study of preoperative IRX-2 immunotherapy in early breast cancer (dated by TCRdb to between 2018 and 2021). The CDR3 sequence holds 16 residues, the cysteine and phenylalanine included. Only the CDR3 DNA stays, 48 bases, in frame from base 1. Taken from the germline V gene (reference sequence), the CDR1 and CDR2 loops are LNHNV and YYDKDF. V drops 1 base and J drops 3 bases, leaving 14 bases in between. Preparation of the library involved the immunoSEQ multiplex PCR assay. TCRdb took over this immuneACCESS table, retaining in-frame rearrangements with V and J assigned. Such tables are incomplete; in checked studies, under half of the missing clones stem from an unresolved V gene, and the remainder is unexplained. The sample contains about 98,000 clones, 86% of them found a single time. In total, the top ten clones hold about 1.9% of the sample. Notes on this clone: What antigen it recognizes has not been identified. No base quality values were provided; no much bigger clone lies one nucleotide off.

Explained via the paper, the treatment or condition label denotes: preoperative locoregional IRX-2 cytokine immunotherapy. The samples were obtained from a phase Ib study that tested preoperative, locoregional IRX-2 cytokine immunotherapy designed to prime immune responses. Donors were patients with early-stage breast cancer who received IRX-2 before surgery. The sequenced sample was tumor tissue, obtained after IRX-2 immunotherapy. The receptor's source is a human donor with breast cancer. The sequence links TRBV15 to TRBJ2-3; the D gene remains uncertain. The DNA sequence is given as TGTGCCACCAGCAGAGGCCGTGCTGCGACTACAGATACGCAGTATTTT. Its protein is CATSRGRAATTDTQYF.